This TCR beta chain was identified during a study of radiotherapy plus CTLA-4 blockade in lung cancer. Those patients who had chemo-refractory metastatic non-small-cell lung cancer were given focal radiation along with CTLA-4 blockade through ipilimumab. The CDR3 covers 15 residues. Looked up from germline, CDR1 is GTSNPN and CDR2 is SVGIG (reference sequence). With 0 bases clipped from V and 5 bases from J, the junction kept 7 bases outside the gene matches. The data were produced by immunoSEQ multiplex PCR, yet TCRdb's version contains in-frame clones alone and is incomplete. This sample carries tens of thousands of clones, 70% to 75% of them seen once, and the ten largest clones take roughly 5%.

This clonotype originated in a human donor with non-small cell lung cancer whose response to radiotherapy plus ipilimumab could not be evaluated. The sample was peripheral blood, taken from a patient treated with radiotherapy plus ipilimumab. The J gene is TRBJ1-2, the V gene TRBV30; 9 nucleotides agree with TRBD1. The CDR3 is CAWSVSRTGVYGYTF. The DNA for the CDR3 is TGTGCCTGGAGTGTATCCCGGACAGGGGTTTATGGCTACACCTTC.